The clone carrying this T cell receptor beta chain was counted at least ten times. Antigen: not known. This record belongs to a study of Graves' ophthalmopathy and Graves' hyperthyroidism. Points from the study as a whole: A classifier, a 13-signature model, separated ophthalmopathy from stable hyperthyroidism with roughly 86% sensitivity and around 83% specificity.

V was cut by 5 bases and J by 11 bases, with 15 bases left in between. Germline assignment: CDR1 SEHNR and CDR2 FQNEAQ (reference sequence). The CDR3 contains 12 residues. RNA transcripts provided the template for amplifying TCR beta CDR3 regions. Following a first-round RT-PCR that used HTBI primers, a second-round multiplex PCR was carried out. TCRdb passed the multiplex PCR reads through MiXCR, listing each CDR3 protein once. This sample has about 400,000 distinct CDR3 sequences, with roughly 18% found just once. The chain is built from TRBV7-9 and TRBJ1-1, with a tentative D call TRBD1 (5 bases). The sequenced material came from peripheral blood. This TCR came from a woman under 30 with Graves' ophthalmopathy. For the CDR3, the DNA is TGTGCCAGCAGCCCTGGGACTCCACAGGCTTTCTTT. It yields the protein CASSPGTPQAFF.